This T cell receptor (beta chain) is drawn from a study of Graves' ophthalmopathy and Graves' hyperthyroidism. Study-level findings and limits: Researchers report that a 13-signature model separated ophthalmopathy from stable hyperthyroidism, posting less than 90% sensitivity and about 82% specificity.

The authors isolated PBMCs from more than 9 ml of fresh peripheral blood. The CDR3 covers 15 residues. The germline V gene has CDR1 SGHVS and CDR2 FNYEAQ. V gave up 2 bases and J gave up 5 bases, with 15 bases separating them. This clonotype was observed at least ten times. No antigen is known for it. From RNA, the CDR3 regions of TCR beta chains were amplified and sequenced. The first round was an RT-PCR with HTBI primers, and the second round was a multiplex PCR. Via MiXCR, TCRdb re-called the multiplex PCR reads, giving one row per CDR3 protein. The sample includes 650,000 to 800,000 distinct CDR3 sequences, about two fifths of them seen just once.

What was sequenced was peripheral blood. The chain employs TRBV7-6 and TRBJ2-5, with D perhaps matching TRBD1 (6 bases). The clonotype originates from an adult man with Graves' ophthalmopathy. The CDR3 DNA is TGTGCCAGCAGCTTACGTCTCGGACAGTTGGAGACCCAGTACTTC. Its translation: CASSLRLGQLETQYF. Full variable domain (rest looked up from reference TRBV7-6 and TRBJ2-5): GAGVSQSPRYKVTKRGQDVALRCDPISGHVSLYWYRQALGQGPEFLTYFNYEAQQDKSGLPNDRFSAERPEGSISTLTIQRTEQRDSAMYRCASSLRLGQLETQYFGPGTRLLVL.